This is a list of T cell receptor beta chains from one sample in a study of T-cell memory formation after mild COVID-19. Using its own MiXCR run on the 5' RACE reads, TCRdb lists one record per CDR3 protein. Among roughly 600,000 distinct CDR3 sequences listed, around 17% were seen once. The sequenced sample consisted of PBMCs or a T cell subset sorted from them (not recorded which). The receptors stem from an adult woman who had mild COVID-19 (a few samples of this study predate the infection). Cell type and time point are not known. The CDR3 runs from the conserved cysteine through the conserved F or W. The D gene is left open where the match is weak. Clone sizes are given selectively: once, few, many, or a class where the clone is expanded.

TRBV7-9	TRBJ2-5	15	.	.	TGTGCCAGCAGCCCTCTATCCGCCCCCATGGAGACCCAGTACTTC	CASSPLSAPMETQYF
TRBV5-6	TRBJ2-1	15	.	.	TGTGCCAGCAGCTTGCGTCCAGGAGCCTACAATGAGCAGTTCTTC	CASSLRPGAYNEQFF
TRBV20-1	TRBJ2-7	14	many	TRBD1	TGCAGTGCTAGAGTCTCAGGGGGCGCAGACGAGCAGTACTTC	CSARVSGGADEQYF
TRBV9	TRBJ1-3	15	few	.	TGTGCCAGCAGCCCGGAGGGTCACTCTGGAAACACCATATATTTT	CASSPEGHSGNTIYF
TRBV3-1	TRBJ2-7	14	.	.	TGTGCCAGCAGCCAAGAAAGTTGGCGCTACGAGCAGTACTTC	CASSQESWRYEQYF
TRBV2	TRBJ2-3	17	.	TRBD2	TGTGCCAGCAGTGAAAGGGAGGGGACCTCCGGAGGAGATACGCAGTATTTT	CASSEREGTSGGDTQYF
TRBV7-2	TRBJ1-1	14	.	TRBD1	TGTGCCAGCAGCTTCAGAAGACAGGGGGCTGAAGCTTTCTTT	CASSFRRQGAEAFF
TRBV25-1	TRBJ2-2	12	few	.	TGTGCCAGCACCAACAGCATCGGGGAGCTGTTTTTT	CASTNSIGELFF
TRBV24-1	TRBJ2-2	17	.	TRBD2	TGTGCCACCAGTGATCCTCAGCGGGAGGGCCGAACCGGGGAGCTGTTTTTT	CATSDPQREGRTGELFF
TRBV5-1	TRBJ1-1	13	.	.	TGCGCCAGCAGGACAGGCGAGAACACTGAAGCTTTCTTT	CASRTGENTEAFF
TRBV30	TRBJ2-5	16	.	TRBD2	TGTGCCTGGAGTGTTGGAAGCGGGGGCCCCGGGCGGACCCAGTACTTC	CAWSVGSGGPGRTQYF
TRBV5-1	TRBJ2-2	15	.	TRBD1	TGCGCCAGCAGCCGGGACAGGGGGCGTCCCGGGGAGCTGTTTTTT	CASSRDRGRPGELFF
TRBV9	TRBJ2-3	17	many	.	TGTGCCAGCAGCCCCACGGGTCGGACGGCCGGCACAGATACGCAGTATTTT	CASSPTGRTAGTDTQYF
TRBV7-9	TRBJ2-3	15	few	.	TGTGCCAGCAGCTTAACGGGAGCCCTCGTGGATACGCAGTATTTT	CASSLTGALVDTQYF
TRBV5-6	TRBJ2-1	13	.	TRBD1	TGTGCCAGCAGCTCGGGACAGCGCAATGAGCAGTTCTTC	CASSSGQRNEQFF
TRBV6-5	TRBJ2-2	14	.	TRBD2	TGTGCCAGCGGGCGGGGGTGGAACACCGGGGAGCTGTTTTTT	CASGRGWNTGELFF
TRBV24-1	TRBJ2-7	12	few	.	TGTGCCACCAGTGTCCTGGGCTACGAGCAGTACTTC	CATSVLGYEQYF
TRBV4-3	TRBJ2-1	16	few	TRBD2	TGCGCCAGCAGCCAAGTGGGGCTAGCGGGGAACAATGAGCAGTTCTTC	CASSQVGLAGNNEQFF
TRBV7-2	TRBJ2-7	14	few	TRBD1	TGTGCCAGCAGCTTATTGGGACAGGGCTACGAGCAGTACTTC	CASSLLGQGYEQYF
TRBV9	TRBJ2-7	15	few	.	TGTGCCAGCAGCGTACAGGGAACGGGCCCCTACGAGCAGTACTTC	CASSVQGTGPYEQYF
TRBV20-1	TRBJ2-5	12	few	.	TGCAGTGCTAGCTTCGGGGGTCAGACCCAGTACTTC	CSASFGGQTQYF
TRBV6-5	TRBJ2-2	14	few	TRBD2	TGTGCCAGCAGTACTAGCGGGGGGGCCGGGGAGCTGTTTTTT	CASSTSGGAGELFF
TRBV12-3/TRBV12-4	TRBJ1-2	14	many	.	TGTGCCAGCAGTTTACAGGGAGGGGATAGGGGCTACACCTTC	CASSLQGGDRGYTF
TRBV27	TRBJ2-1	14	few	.	TGTGCCACCTACCGGGGAAGTCCCTACAATGAGCAGTTCTTC	CATYRGSPYNEQFF
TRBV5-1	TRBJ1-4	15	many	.	TGCGCCAGCAGCCAGGGGAGGGGGACTAATGAAAAACTGTTTTTT	CASSQGRGTNEKLFF
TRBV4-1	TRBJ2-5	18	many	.	TGCGCCAGCAGCCAAGTCCACTCTTTAGGGGAGTTCCAAGAGACCCAGTACTTC	CASSQVHSLGEFQETQYF
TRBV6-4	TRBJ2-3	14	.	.	TGTGCCAGCAGTGCAGGAACTAGCACAGATACGCAGTATTTT	CASSAGTSTDTQYF
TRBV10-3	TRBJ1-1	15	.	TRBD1	TGTGCCATCAGTGACCCCGGACAGGGGAACACTGAAGCTTTCTTT	CAISDPGQGNTEAFF
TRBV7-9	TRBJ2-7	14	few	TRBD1	TGTGCCAGCACATCCGGGACAGGGTCCTACGAGCAGTACTTC	CASTSGTGSYEQYF
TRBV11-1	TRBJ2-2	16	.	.	TGTGCCAGCAGCTTACGAAGGGACTCTATGCCCGGGGAGCTGTTTTTT	CASSLRRDSMPGELFF
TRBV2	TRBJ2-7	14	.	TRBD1	TGTGCCAGCAGTGCGGGACAGGAGTACTACGAGCAGTACTTC	CASSAGQEYYEQYF
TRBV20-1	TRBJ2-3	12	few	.	TGCAGTGCCATGCTGGCCACAGATACGCAGTATTTT	CSAMLATDTQYF
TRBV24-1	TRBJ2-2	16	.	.	TGTGCCACCAGTGATACCGGGACACAGAACACCGGGGAGCTGTTTTTT	CATSDTGTQNTGELFF
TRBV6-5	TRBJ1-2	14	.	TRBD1	TGTGCCAGCAGACTGGACAGGGGGCCCAATGGCTACACCTTC	CASRLDRGPNGYTF
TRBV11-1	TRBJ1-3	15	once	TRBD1	TGTGCCAGCAGCGATCCCGGGACAGCAAGAAACACCATATATTTT	CASSDPGTARNTIYF
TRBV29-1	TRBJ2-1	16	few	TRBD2	TGCAGCGTTGAGCGGGGGGGCACATCTTCTTACAATGAGCAGTTCTTC	CSVERGGTSSYNEQFF
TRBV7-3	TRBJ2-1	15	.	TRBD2	TGTGCCAGCAGCTTAATCACTAGCGGGATCAATGAGCAGTTCTTC	CASSLITSGINEQFF
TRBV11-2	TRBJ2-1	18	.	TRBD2	TGTGCCAGCAGACGCCCGGGACTAGCGGGAGGGTTTAGCAATGAGCAGTTCTTC	CASRRPGLAGGFSNEQFF
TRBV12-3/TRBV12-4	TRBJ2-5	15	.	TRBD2	TGTGCCAGCAGTTTAGTAAGCGGGGGTAAAGAGACCCAGTACTTC	CASSLVSGGKETQYF
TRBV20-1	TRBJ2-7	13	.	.	TGCAGTGCTAGCCGGAGTCCGGAGAGAGAGCAGTACTTC	CSASRSPEREQYF
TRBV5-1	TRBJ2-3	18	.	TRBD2	TGCGCCAGCAGCTTGCAAGGACTAGCGGGTTCGCCCACAGATACGCAGTATTTT	CASSLQGLAGSPTDTQYF
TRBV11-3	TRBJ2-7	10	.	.	TGTGCCAGCAAGACACACGAGCAGTACTTC	CASKTHEQYF
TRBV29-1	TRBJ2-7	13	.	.	TGCAGCGTTGGGGGTTTCAGCTCCTACGAGCAGTACTTC	CSVGGFSSYEQYF
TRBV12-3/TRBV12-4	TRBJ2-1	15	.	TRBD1	TGTGCCAGCAGCCTGGACAGGGTAGCCTACAATGAGCAGTTCTTC	CASSLDRVAYNEQFF
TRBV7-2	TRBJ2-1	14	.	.	TGTGCCAGCAGCTTACAGGGGATGTACAATGAGCAGTTCTTC	CASSLQGMYNEQFF